This TCR beta chain was obtained from a study of blood T cell repertoires in COVID-19. On the study more broadly: Material from acute and convalescent COVID-19 was sourced from the United States, Italy and Spain. The cDNA or gDNA used as material had been derived from T cells, B-cell-depleted T cells, or PBMCs.

The CDR3 is 14 amino acids. Trimming pared 0 bases from V and 6 bases from J, leaving 11 bases between. CDR1 and CDR2 from the germline V gene are SGHRS and YFSETQ. Assay: immunoSEQ multiplex PCR; the TCRdb copy retains only in-frame clones and omits some. The repertoire holds around 180,000 clones, with roughly 80% as singletons. This receptor was identified in a woman aged 25-40 years with acute or convalescent COVID-19. The sample was peripheral blood. The rearrangement joins TRBV5-1 to TRBJ2-3; D uncertain. The CDR3 DNA sequence: TGCGCCAGCAGCTTGGGCCCCCCGCGGGATACGCAGTATTTT. It codes for CASSLGPPRDTQYF. Filled out from reference TRBV5-1 and TRBJ2-3, the complete variable domain reads KAGVTQTPRYLIKTRGQQVTLSCSPISGHRSVSWYQQTPGQGLQFLFEYFSETQRNKGNFPGRFSGRQFSNSRSEMNVSTLELGDSALYLCASSLGPPRDTQYFGPGTRLTVL.